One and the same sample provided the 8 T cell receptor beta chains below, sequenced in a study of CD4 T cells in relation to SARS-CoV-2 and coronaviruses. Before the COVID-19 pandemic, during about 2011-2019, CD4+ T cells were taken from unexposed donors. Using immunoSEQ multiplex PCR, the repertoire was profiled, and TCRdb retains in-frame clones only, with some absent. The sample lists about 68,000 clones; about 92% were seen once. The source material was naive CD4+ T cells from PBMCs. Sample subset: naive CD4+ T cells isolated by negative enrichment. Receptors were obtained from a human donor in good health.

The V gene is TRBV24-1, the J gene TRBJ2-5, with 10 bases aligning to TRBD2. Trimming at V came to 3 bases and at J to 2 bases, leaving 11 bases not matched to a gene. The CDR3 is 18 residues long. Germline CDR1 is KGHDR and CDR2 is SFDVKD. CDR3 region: CATSDRPSGGQQQETQYF. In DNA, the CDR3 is TGTGCCACCAGTGATCGGCCTAGCGGGGGCCAACAACAAGAGACCCAGTACTTC.

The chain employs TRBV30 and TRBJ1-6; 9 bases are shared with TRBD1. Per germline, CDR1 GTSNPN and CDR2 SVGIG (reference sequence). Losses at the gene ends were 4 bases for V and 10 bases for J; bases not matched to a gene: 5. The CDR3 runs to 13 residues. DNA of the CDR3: TGTGCCTGGATGACAGGGGGAACCTCACCCCTCCACTTT. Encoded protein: CAWMTGGTSPLHF.

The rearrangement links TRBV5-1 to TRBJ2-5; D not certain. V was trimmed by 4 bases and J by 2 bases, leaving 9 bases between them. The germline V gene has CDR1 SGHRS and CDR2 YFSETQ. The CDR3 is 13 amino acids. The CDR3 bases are TGCGCCAGCAGCGGAGACGTACAAGAGACCCAGTACTTC. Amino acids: CASSGDVQETQYF. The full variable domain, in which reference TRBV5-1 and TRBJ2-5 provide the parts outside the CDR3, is KAGVTQTPRYLIKTRGQQVTLSCSPISGHRSVSWYQQTPGQGLQFLFEYFSETQRNKGNFPGRFSGRQFSNSRSEMNVSTLELGDSALYLCASSGDVQETQYFGPGTRLLVL.

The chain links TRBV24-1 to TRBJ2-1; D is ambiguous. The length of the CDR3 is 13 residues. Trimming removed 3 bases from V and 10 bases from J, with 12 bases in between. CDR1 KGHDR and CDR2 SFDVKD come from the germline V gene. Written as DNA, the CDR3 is TGTGCCACCAGTGATCCCGGGTATGTAGAGCAGTTCTTC. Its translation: CATSDPGYVEQFF.

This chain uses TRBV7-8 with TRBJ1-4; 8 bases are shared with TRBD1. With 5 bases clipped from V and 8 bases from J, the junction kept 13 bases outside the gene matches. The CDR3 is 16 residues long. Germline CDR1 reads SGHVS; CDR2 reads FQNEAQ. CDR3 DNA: TGTGCCAGCAGCGCTCGGACAGGGAACGGGGAGGAAAAACTGTTTTTT. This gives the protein CASSARTGNGEEKLFF.

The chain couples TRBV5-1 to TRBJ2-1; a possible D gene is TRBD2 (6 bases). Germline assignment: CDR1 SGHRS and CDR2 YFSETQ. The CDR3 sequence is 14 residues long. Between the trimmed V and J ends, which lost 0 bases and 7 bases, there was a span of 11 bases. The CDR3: CASSLASELNEQFF. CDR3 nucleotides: TGCGCCAGCAGCTTGGCTAGCGAGTTAAATGAGCAGTTCTTC.

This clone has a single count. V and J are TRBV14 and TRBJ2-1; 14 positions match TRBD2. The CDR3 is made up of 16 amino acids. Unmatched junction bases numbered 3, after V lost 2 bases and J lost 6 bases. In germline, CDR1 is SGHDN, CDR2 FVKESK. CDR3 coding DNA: TGTGCCAGCAGCCAACCGGGACTAGCGGGAGTCAATGAGCAGTTCTTC. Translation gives CASSQPGLAGVNEQFF.

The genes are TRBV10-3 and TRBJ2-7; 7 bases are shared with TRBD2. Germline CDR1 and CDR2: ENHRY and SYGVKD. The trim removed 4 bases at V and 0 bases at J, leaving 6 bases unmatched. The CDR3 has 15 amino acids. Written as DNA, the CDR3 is TGTGCCATCAGTGTCGGGGGAGGGGTCTCCTACGAGCAGTACTTC. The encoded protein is CAISVGGGVSYEQYF.